This T cell receptor beta chain was recorded in a study of shared clonotypes between healthy human individuals (TCRdb year 2020). Study-wide context: A couple of women and a few men aged 18 to 49 years were included in the cohort. Each donor's leukapheresis produced roughly between about 0.8 and 8.9 billion PBMCs. The study deeply sequenced blood TCR repertoires of five healthy adults to estimate repertoire size and the extent of clonotype sharing between individuals. Different laboratories and diverse techniques were used to prepare libraries and sequence TCR repertoires, to increase sequencing depth and limit assay-specific biases. For each donor, three plates each were used for CD4 naive and CD4 memory, two plates were used for CD8 naive, and one plate was used for CD8 memory. The paper's findings and limits, for the study overall: Incomplete sequencing was indicated by rarefaction of sorted-subset datasets, despite the large sequencing depth. Sampling was restricted to blood, and TCR repertoires in tissue are likely to differ from TCR repertoires in blood. Based on pairwise subsampling, the degree of clonotype sharing among donors was expected to be affected by sequencing depth. Approximately 4.8% of naive CD4, 3.5% of naive CD8, approximately 2% of memory CD4, and more than 0.35% of memory CD8 clonotypes were shared across several donors. Clonotypes shared by all four sorted-subset donors showed higher generation probabilities than non-shared clonotypes. Naive subsets generally had larger estimated clonotype richness than memory subsets. Because the study included a small number of donors, the genetic and exposure-history diversity represented was limited.

The donors were healthy, HIV-negative adults who had no recently reported acute infections or vaccinations. All donors were Caucasian adults living in Nashville, Tennessee, USA. CD4+ T cells were enriched by magnetic negative selection, after which naive cells were positively selected on CD45RA and the negative fraction was taken as the memory subset. Blood was obtained by leukapheresis, after which PBMCs were separated by Ficoll-Histopaque density gradient centrifugation and cryopreserved in liquid nitrogen vapor phase. Analytical flow cytometry was used to check the purity and quantity of every magnetically sorted T cell population. Each sorted fraction had its genomic DNA isolated and then quantified by UV absorbance on a Nanodrop 2000c. Via the germline V gene, CDR1 is SNHLY and CDR2 FYNNEI. The CDR3 runs 13 amino acids, cysteine and phenylalanine included. Here the CDR3 DNA is all that survives: 39 bases in frame from base 1. Cut back by 8 bases and 4 bases, the V and J ends lie 14 bases apart.

Turning to this clone: The antigen this receptor binds is unknown. Base qualities are missing; no much larger clone stands one base away.

Using the deep immunoSEQ assay, TCR CDR3 regions were amplified from genomic DNA by multiplex PCR. Extracted genomic DNA from each cell subset was spread evenly across all wells of several immunoSEQ 96-well plates, with each plate serving as a replicate. For sorted subsets, about 200 ng genomic DNA, equal to about 30,000 T cell genomes, was loaded into each replicate PCR. Purified libraries were quantified with a Qubit 3.0 fluorometer, sized on a Bioanalyzer 2100, and re-quantified with the KAPA Library Quantification kit. Each immunoSEQ 96-well plate was sequenced on its own single-read 150-cycle Illumina NextSeq 550 flow cell. Under the source paper's analysis protocol: Because the immunoSEQ output included only junctional sequences and no quality scores, the filtering could not be the same as the filtering used for full-length reads. To assign V/J genes and CDR3, sequences were annotated against IMGT germline references using PyIR, a Python wrapper for IgBLAST v1.9. Reads were removed for weak V/J assignments (E-value above 1e-6), missing CDR3, stop codons, out-of-frame junctions, or ambiguous translated residues. V3J clonotypes were defined as sequences sharing the same inferred V gene, J gene, and CDR3 amino acid sequence. To compute the percentage overlap between repertoires, the number of shared unique clonotypes was divided by the size of the smaller repertoire. Three approaches were used to assess repertoire richness: RTK rarefaction, the Chao1 estimator, and Recon v2.1 estimates of unobserved clonotypes. Generation probabilities for all TCRbeta clonotypes obtained by the gDNA method from several donors were computed using OLGA. TCRdb stores this immuneACCESS table with in-frame sequences only. Part of the clones is absent; in the studies checked, under half of the shortfall reflects unresolved V genes, and no reason is known for the rest. That table furnishes V, J and clone size, whereas the DNA furnished D and trimming. This sample comprises 2 million to 2.5 million clones, 90% to 97% of them detected only once. Around 0.13% of the sample lies in the top ten.

Recombination joined TRBV2 with TRBJ2-5, and TRBD1 may be the D gene, going by 6 matching bases. Sequenced: naive CD4+ T cells sorted from blood. In the paper's terms, the cell subset or site label means: CD45RA+ positively selected. The clonotype comes from a man younger than 35 in good health. The CDR3 region: CASATGSGETQYF. The DNA sequence is TGTGCCAGCGCCACAGGGTCTGGAGAGACCCAGTACTTC.